These T cell receptor beta chains were read from a single sample in a study of vaccination and CD4 T cells after COVID-19. In TCRdb, the PCR reads were re-called with MiXCR into one record per CDR3 protein. The sample includes around 18,000 distinct CDR3 sequences, about 75% seen only once; the top ten take about 16%. These receptors have no known antigen. Sequenced input: CD4+ T cells from blood, cultured in vitro. Receptors originate from a human donor who had recovered from COVID-19. The CDR3 runs from the conserved cysteine through the conserved F or W. The D gene is left open where the match is weak. Size tells how often a clone was seen (once, few, many) or the class of an expanded clone, and some rows leave it out.

j_gene	v_gene	d_gene	abundance	CDR3aa	CDR3nt
TRBJ1-1	TRBV7-8	NA	NA	CASSSPTGGRSTLAFF	TGTGCCAGCAGCTCCCCGACGGGGGGCCGATCAACTTTGGCTTTCTTT
TRBJ1-5	TRBV20-1	NA	few	CSARDRSANQPQHF	TGCAGTGCTAGAGATAGATCGGCGAATCAGCCCCAGCATTTT
TRBJ2-2	TRBV7-2	TRBD2	NA	CASSPGGANTGELFF	TGTGCCAGCAGCCCCGGGGGGGCGAACACCGGGGAGCTGTTTTTT
TRBJ1-3	TRBV20-1	NA	NA	CSARTTANSGNTIYF	TGCAGTGCCCGGACGACAGCCAACTCTGGAAACACCATATATTTT
TRBJ2-1	TRBV7-8	TRBD2	NA	CASRPRSGRWNNEQFF	TGTGCCAGCAGACCCCGTAGCGGGAGATGGAACAATGAGCAGTTCTTC
TRBJ2-7	TRBV7-2	NA	NA	CASTRTVSYEQYF	TGTGCCAGCACCCGGACAGTTTCCTACGAGCAGTACTTC
TRBJ1-1	TRBV19	NA	NA	CASSITLRDTEAFF	TGTGCCAGTAGTATTACTCTGCGGGACACTGAAGCTTTCTTT
TRBJ2-7	TRBV24-1	NA	NA	CATSDQTRSPYEQYF	TGTGCCACCAGTGATCAGACTAGGAGTCCCTACGAGCAGTACTTC
TRBJ1-1	TRBV5-1	NA	NA	CASSLAGRSGAFF	TGCGCCAGCAGCTTAGCAGGCCGGAGCGGGGCTTTCTTT
TRBJ1-2	TRBV20-1	NA	once	CSATSPGRGGYTF	TGCAGTGCTACGTCCCCGGGAAGGGGCGGCTACACCTTC
TRBJ2-5	TRBV6-2/TRBV6-3	NA	NA	CASSLAPPGPASTQYF	TGTGCCAGCAGTTTAGCCCCCCCGGGACCTGCGTCGACCCAGTACTTC
TRBJ2-2	TRBV6-2/TRBV6-3	NA	NA	CASSYHGGRFVYTGELFF	TGTGCCAGCAGTTACCATGGAGGCAGGTTCGTCTACACCGGGGAGCTGTTTTTT
TRBJ2-5	TRBV20-1	NA	few	CSGILRKETQYF	TGCAGTGGAATTTTAAGGAAAGAGACCCAGTACTTC
TRBJ1-2	TRBV6-1	TRBD1	NA	CASSLDRGDYGYTF	TGTGCCAGCAGCCTGGACAGGGGCGACTATGGCTACACCTTC
TRBJ1-2	TRBV7-8	TRBD1	NA	CASSPGQGGGYTF	TGTGCCAGCAGCCCAGGACAGGGAGGTGGCTACACCTTC
TRBJ1-6	TRBV20-1	TRBD1	few	CSARPRTGGNSPLHF	TGCAGTGCTAGACCCCGCACAGGGGGTAATTCACCCCTCCACTTT
TRBJ1-4	TRBV7-2	NA	few	CASSDTYRSPNEKLFF	TGTGCCAGCAGCGACACTTACAGGTCGCCTAATGAAAAACTGTTTTTT
TRBJ1-1	TRBV2	NA	few	CASTSPITGIRVHTEAFF	TGTGCCAGCACCTCACCAATTACAGGGATAAGGGTGCACACTGAAGCTTTCTTT